The clone carrying this T cell receptor (beta chain) appeared a few times. Its antigen is unknown. TCRdb itself ran the reads through MiXCR, one entry per CDR3 protein. The sample includes more than 650,000 distinct CDR3 sequences, 35% of them seen just once. The sample is drawn from a study of T cell repertoires in cytomegalovirus infection. Study-wide context: Matching HLA type and CMV infection were both indicated by public TCR beta signatures.

General study findings and limits: Summed public TCR beta family frequency identified CMV carriers bearing the relevant HLA. HLA-C-restricted TCR beta clonotypes specific for CMV led the ex vivo response.

This receptor was identified in a human donor in good health (CMV status not recorded). Some clones in this sample may be carry-over from other donors' samples. Specimen: PBMCs.

As DNA, the CDR3 is TGTGCCAGCAGCTTAGGGGTAGCAAACAATGAGCAGTTCTTC. This codes for CASSLGVANNEQFF. The genes are TRBV7-6 and TRBJ2-1; the D is unclear. The length of the CDR3 is 14 residues. Trimming pared 1 base from V and 5 bases from J, leaving 9 bases between. CDR1 and CDR2 from the germline V gene are SGHVS and FNYEAQ.